The 10 T cell receptor beta chains listed next were all sequenced from one sample in a study of blood T cell repertoires in COVID-19. TCRdb's table, derived via immunoSEQ multiplex PCR, lists solely in-frame clones and lacks some. The sample carries 150,000 to 200,000 clones, around four fifths recorded once. The source material was peripheral blood. Every receptor here comes from a woman of 80 years or more with acute or convalescent COVID-19.

This clone was seen once. The genes are TRBV6-5 and TRBJ1-2; the D gene is possibly TRBD1 (6 bases). Trimming removed 11 bases at V and 4 bases at J, with 17 bases between. CDR1 and CDR2 from the germline V gene are MNHEY and SVGAGI. The CDR3 is 13 amino acids. The DNA for the CDR3 is TGTGCCTCTAACCTCGGGACACTCTATGGCTACACCTTC. This sequence encodes CASNLGTLYGYTF.

Here the CDR3 DNA reads TGTGCCAGTAGTAGACCTCCGGGACAGGGAGACGACGAGCAGTACTTC. Translating it yields CASSRPPGQGDDEQYF. V and J are TRBV19 and TRBJ2-7, with 9 nucleotides matching TRBD1. CDR3 size: 16 residues. Germline V gives CDR1 LNHDA, CDR2 SQIVND (reference sequence). V lost 4 bases and J lost 5; bases outside the gene matches: 12.

This clone was counted between two and nine times. The chain combines TRBV2 with TRBJ1-1; D is undetermined. This CDR3 comprises 14 residues. Germline V lookup: CDR1 SNHLY, CDR2 FYNNEI. The V gene lost 9 bases and the J gene lost 2 bases, with 16 bases spanning the gap. The DNA of the CDR3 is TGTGCCAGTCGGGAGGGCCCCACCAACACTGAAGCTTTCTTT. This codes for CASREGPTNTEAFF.

CDR3 protein: CASSAGQGAEEQYF. CDR3 nucleotides: TGCGCCAGCAGCGCGGGACAGGGGGCGGAAGAGCAGTACTTC. The chain carries TRBV4-1 and TRBJ2-7; 12 bases match TRBD1. The CDR3 runs to 14 residues. Trimming removed 5 bases from V and 7 bases from J; junction bases left unmatched: 6. From germline, CDR1 is MGHRA and CDR2 YSYEKL.

Here the CDR3 DNA reads TGCGCCAGCAGCCAAGGAGAGCGGGAGGGATGGAATGAGCAGTTCTTC. Translating it yields CASSQGEREGWNEQFF. This chain links TRBV4-1 with TRBJ2-1; 10 nucleotides agree with TRBD2. The CDR3 is 16 amino acids. Germline lookup yields CDR1 MGHRA and CDR2 YSYEKL. Trimming cost V 1 base and J 7 bases; bases outside gene matches: 7.

The gene calls are TRBV5-4 and TRBJ1-2, with 9 bases fitting TRBD1. Looked up from germline, CDR1 is SGHNT and CDR2 is YYREEE (reference sequence). The V segment lost 4 bases and the J segment 4 bases; nucleotides outside the gene matches: 8. The CDR3 contains 15 residues. CDR3 protein: CASSLDRGFSYGYTF. The CDR3 DNA is TGTGCCAGCAGCCTGGACAGGGGTTTTAGCTATGGCTACACCTTC.

The chain combines TRBV11-2 with TRBJ2-1, with 8 bases that match TRBD2. The V gene end was trimmed by 5 bases and the J gene end by 4 bases; junction bases not matched to a gene: 10. There are 16 residues in the CDR3. Germline CDR1 reads SGHAT; CDR2 reads FQNNGV. DNA for the CDR3: TGTGCCAGCAGCCCCCGGGGCGGGAGGACGTACAATGAGCAGTTCTTC. This encodes CASSPRGGRTYNEQFF.

This chain joins TRBV7-9 and TRBJ1-1; a possible D gene is TRBD1 (5 bases). Trimming removed 4 bases at V and 0 bases at J, with 15 bases between. CDR3 length: 16 residues. Germline CDR1 SEHNR, CDR2 FQNEAQ (reference sequence). Here the CDR3 DNA reads TGTGCCAGCAGCTCTTGGGGGGTGACAGTGAACACTGAAGCTTTCTTT. Protein sequence: CASSSWGVTVNTEAFF.

This clone turned up a few times. The chain employs TRBV27 and TRBJ1-2; maybe TRBD1 (6 bases). Trimming removed 7 bases from V and 4 bases from J, with 13 bases in between. The germline V gene encodes CDR1 MNHEY and CDR2 SMNVEV (reference sequence). The CDR3 is 13 residues long. CDR3: CASKRQGTYGYTF. The CDR3 DNA reads as TGTGCCAGCAAGAGGCAGGGGACCTATGGCTACACCTTC.

In its sample, this clone was seen a few times. The V and J genes are TRBV4-1 and TRBJ1-2; D gene unclear. The ends were cut back, 3 bases at V and 8 bases at J, with 10 bases in the middle. The V gene's germline CDR1 is MGHRA and CDR2 YSYEKL. The CDR3 extends over 12 amino acids. The CDR3 here is CASSHRTEGYTF. The CDR3 DNA sequence: TGCGCCAGCAGCCACCGAACCGAGGGCTACACCTTC.